What follows are 28 T cell receptor beta chains derived from one specimen sequenced in a study of metastatic and nonmetastatic thyroid tumors. TCRdb re-analyzed the PCR reads using MiXCR. The sample has 91,000 or so clones, 9.5% to 15% seen once. Patients had received no treatment of any kind before thyroid surgery. The sequencing sample was made of blood. Receptor source: a female donor with papillary thyroid cancer or a benign thyroid nodule (not recorded which). Some clones in this sample may be carry-over from other donors' samples.

This clone was detected a few times. A read error may explain this, as a much larger clone is one base away. This chain connects TRBV6-1 to TRBJ2-3, with a weak D call TRBD2 (6 bases). The CDR3 extends over 15 amino acids. The germline gives CDR1 MNHNS, CDR2 SASEGT. V gave up 6 bases and J gave up 5 bases, with 18 bases separating them. CDR3: CASSLANGSGDTQYF. DNA for the CDR3: TGTGCCAGCAGCCTCGCTAACGGGAGTGGAGATACGCAGTATTTT.

This clone has ten or more counts. The CDR3 is CASSWEGVVTDTQYF. The CDR3 nucleotides read TGTGCCAGCAGTTGGGAAGGGGTGGTCACAGATACGCAGTATTTT. V gene TRBV6-2 or TRBV6-3 combines with J gene TRBJ2-3; a possible D gene is TRBD1 (5 bases). Per germline, CDR1 MNHEY and CDR2 SVGEGT. The CDR3 loop spans 15 amino acids. The V gene lost 4 bases and the J gene lost 2 bases, with 13 bases spanning the gap.

This clone turned up a few times. This chain links TRBV6-1 with TRBJ1-1; 7 bases map to TRBD1. Unmatched junction bases numbered 13, after V lost 3 bases and J lost 12 bases. The length of the CDR3 is 14 residues. The V gene's germline CDR1 is MNHNS and CDR2 SASEGT. The CDR3 is CASSEGQGGAGSFF. The CDR3 DNA sequence: TGTGCCAGCAGTGAGGGGCAGGGGGGCGCTGGATCTTTCTTT.

This clone is categorized as medium-sized. J is TRBJ2-1 and V is TRBV7-2; 8 positions agree with TRBD2. CDR1 and CDR2 (germline): SGHTA, FQGNSA. V trimming: 2 bases; J trimming: 7 bases; junction bases outside the gene matches: 4. CDR3 size: 14 residues. The DNA of the CDR3 is TGTGCCAGCAGCTTACAAGCGGGAGCGAATGAGCAGTTCTTC. Its protein is CASSLQAGANEQFF. Full variable domain (outside the CDR3, taken from reference TRBV7-2 and TRBJ2-1): GAGVSQSPSNKVTEKGKDVELRCDPISGHTALYWYRQSLGQGLEFLIYFQGNSAPDKSGLPSDRFSAERTGGSVSTLTIQRTQQEDSAVYLCASSLQAGANEQFFGPGTRLTVL.

This clone has only a few counts. The chain couples TRBV6-1 to TRBJ2-2, with TRBD1 matching over 9 bases. The CDR3 contains 15 residues. The germline gives CDR1 MNHNS, CDR2 SASEGT. V lost 7 bases, J lost 4 bases, and 7 bases stayed unmatched. DNA of the CDR3: TGTGCCAGCAATGCCGACAGGGGGGGCACCGGGGAGCTGTTTTTT. Protein sequence: CASNADRGGTGELFF.

The V gene is TRBV11-1, the J gene TRBJ1-1, with D possibly matching TRBD1 (6 bases). CDR3 length: 12 amino acids. V gave up 2 bases and J gave up 11 bases, with 12 bases separating them. Germline loops: CDR1 SGHAT, CDR2 FQDESV (reference sequence). DNA for the CDR3: TGTGCCAGCAGCTTATACGACAGGAAGGCTTTCTTT. Protein sequence: CASSLYDRKAFF.

This clone was detected ten times or more. The chain employs TRBV4-2 and TRBJ1-1; D not resolved. Trimming removed 3 bases at V and 0 bases at J, with 5 bases between. This CDR3 region has 13 residues. Germline CDR1 reads LGHNA; CDR2 reads YNFKEQ. The CDR3 is CASSHEVNTEAFF. CDR3 sequence (DNA): TGTGCCAGCAGCCACGAAGTGAACACTGAAGCTTTCTTT.

Note on this clone: This may come from a read error, since a much larger clone is one base off. This same CDR3 is encoded by further DNA sequences in the sample. This chain links TRBV2 with TRBJ1-6, with no clear D. The CDR3 covers 15 residues. Germline V gives CDR1 SNHLY, CDR2 FYNNEI. Trimming cost V 3 bases and J 7 bases, with 13 bases left between them. The CDR3 is CASSERQWLNSPLHF. CDR3 bases: TGTGCCAGCAGTGAGCGGCAGTGGTTAAATTCACCCCTCCACTTT.

This clone showed up many times. The rearrangement uses TRBV20-1 and TRBJ2-3; D is possibly TRBD1 (6 bases). The V and J ends lost 1 base and 3 bases respectively, with 14 bases between them. Per the germline V gene, CDR1 is DFQATT and CDR2 is SNEGSKA (reference sequence). CDR3 size: 15 residues. The CDR3 loop reads CSARGAGTPTDTQYF. As DNA, the CDR3 is TGCAGTGCTAGAGGGGCCGGGACACCTACAGATACGCAGTATTTT.

At least ten counts were recorded for this clone. J is TRBJ1-5 and V is TRBV3-1, with no clear D. V was shortened by 1 base and J by 5 bases, with 9 bases between the two germline ends. The CDR3 sequence is 14 residues long. CDR1 LGHDT and CDR2 YNNKEL come from the germline V gene (reference sequence). CDR3 sequence: CASSQGQHYQPQHF. For the CDR3, the DNA is TGTGCCAGCAGCCAAGGGCAACATTATCAGCCCCAGCATTTT.

This clone was recorded many times. The chain is built from TRBV4-1 and TRBJ1-4; D unresolved. CDR3 length: 13 residues. Trimming took 4 bases from V and 7 from J, leaving 10 bases between them. The germline CDR1 and CDR2 sequences are MGHRA and YSYEKL. CDR3 DNA: TGCGCCAGCAGCCGGCTGGGAGGTGAAAAACTGTTTTTT. The encoded protein is CASSRLGGEKLFF.

This clone has ten or more counts. The genes are TRBV28 and TRBJ1-1, with a possible D match to TRBD1 (5 bases). Germline loops: CDR1 MDHEN, CDR2 SYDVKM. The length of the CDR3 is 13 residues. Trimming shortened V by 3 bases and J by 4 bases, and 9 bases separated the two germline ends. The CDR3 is CASSFPGSTEAFF. CDR3 DNA sequence: TGTGCCAGCAGTTTCCCAGGGTCCACTGAAGCTTTCTTT.

This clone occurred many times. V usage is TRBV4-3 and J usage is TRBJ2-3, with TRBD1 matching 7 bases. Trimming cost V 1 base and J 1 base; bases outside gene matches: 8. The CDR3 has 17 residues. CDR1 is LGHNA, CDR2 YSLEER, per germline. CDR3 DNA sequence: TGCGCCAGCAGCCAAGTTTACGGACAGGAGCGCACAGATACGCAGTATTTT. It encodes CASSQVYGQERTDTQYF.

There are many counts of this clone. This rearrangement joins TRBV5-5 to TRBJ1-2; D is undetermined. The CDR3 length is 11 residues. CDR1 SGHKS and CDR2 YYEKEE come from the germline V gene (reference sequence). V shed 6 bases and J shed 6 bases, with 9 bases lying between them. The CDR3 nucleotides are TGTGCCAGCACTCCGGGCGATGGCTACACCTTC. Translation: CASTPGDGYTF.

This clone was counted between two and nine times. The chain carries TRBV5-1 and TRBJ1-1, with TRBD1 as a possible D gene (6 bases). The V end lost 0 bases, the J end lost 0 bases, and 9 bases lay between the germline ends. In germline, CDR1 is SGHRS, CDR2 YFSETQ. The length of the CDR3 is 15 residues. CDR3 amino acids: CASSLDRALNTEAFF. The CDR3 nucleotides are TGCGCCAGCAGCTTGGACAGGGCCTTGAACACTGAAGCTTTCTTT.

At least ten counts were recorded for this clone. V gene TRBV4-1 combines with J gene TRBJ1-6; D unresolved. The germline gives CDR1 MGHRA, CDR2 YSYEKL. This CDR3 is built from 14 residues. Trimming shortened V by 0 bases and J by 7 bases, and 7 bases separated the two germline ends. Written as DNA, the CDR3 is TGCGCCAGCAGCCAAGAGACGTGGAATTCACCCCTCCACTTT. It yields the protein CASSQETWNSPLHF.

This clone has a count of ten or more. The genes are TRBV9 and TRBJ1-5; D is possibly TRBD1 (6 bases). Germline-derived CDR1 and CDR2 are SGDLS and YYNGEE. V shed 0 bases and J shed 0 bases, with 13 bases lying between them. This CDR3 is 17 amino acids long. The chain's CDR3 is CASSVVAQGNSNQPQHF. The CDR3 DNA follows: TGTGCCAGCAGCGTAGTGGCACAGGGAAATAGCAATCAGCCCCAGCATTTT.

This clone was detected many times. The V gene is TRBV30, the J gene TRBJ1-3; weak D call: TRBD1 (5 bases). CDR1 and CDR2 from the germline V gene are GTSNPN and SVGIG (reference sequence). There are 17 residues in the CDR3. With 1 base removed from V and 0 bases from J, the gap between germline ends came to 16 bases. The CDR3 DNA sequence: TGTGCCTGGAGTGAATGGGGCAGGGACGTCTCTGGAAACACCATATATTTT. Translation: CAWSEWGRDVSGNTIYF.

This clone was seen at least ten times. The CDR3 protein is CASWDTRNTEAFF. The CDR3 DNA is TGTGCCAGCTGGGACACTAGGAACACTGAAGCTTTCTTT. The gene calls are TRBV6-2 or TRBV6-3 and TRBJ1-1, with D tentatively TRBD1 (6 bases). CDR1 is MNHEY, CDR2 SVGEGT, per germline. CDR3 length: 13 residues. The V end was cut by 8 bases, the J end by 1 base, with 11 bases between.

The table lists this clone with many counts. The CDR3 region has the DNA TGTGCCAGCAGGAGATATTTGGTTGACTATGGCTACACCTTC. This encodes CASRRYLVDYGYTF. The chain is built from TRBV7-2 and TRBJ1-2; no firm D call. CDR3 length: 14 residues. V was clipped by 6 bases and J by 3 bases, with 14 bases between them. Germline CDR1 SGHTA, CDR2 FQGNSA.

Comments on this clone: A junction boundary mismatches the germline segment, possibly from a read error. The V call is TRBV25-1, the J call TRBJ2-7; the match to TRBD2 covers 11 bases. Germline V lookup: CDR1 MGHDK, CDR2 SYGVNS. This CDR3 contains 16 residues. CDR3 sequence: CASSQSRTSGFHEQYF. The DNA of the CDR3 is TGCGCCAGCAGCCAATCAAGGACTAGCGGGTTCCACGAGCAGTACTTC.

This rearrangement joins TRBV10-3 to TRBJ2-7, with a tentative D call TRBD2 (6 bases). Deletions cut 4 bases from V and 6 bases from J, with 13 bases between. The CDR3 has 13 residues. The germline CDR1 and CDR2 sequences are ENHRY and SYGVKD. The CDR3 nucleotides are TGTGCCATCAGTGGGTTCGGAGGGATCGAGCAGTACTTC. This codes for CAISGFGGIEQYF.

There are many counts of this clone. The same CDR3 arises from other DNA sequences in this sample as well. The chain has TRBV19 and TRBJ2-3, with TRBD2 as a possible D gene (6 bases). Germline CDR1 is LNHDA and CDR2 is SQIVND (reference sequence). The V end was cut by 4 bases, the J end by 3 bases, with 17 bases between. This CDR3 region has 16 residues. CDR3 nucleotides: TGTGCCAGTAGTAGGGTGGGTCCGGGAGTAACAGATACGCAGTATTTT. Translated: CASSRVGPGVTDTQYF.

Many counts were recorded for this clone. The chain uses TRBV4-3 and TRBJ1-1; D uncertain. From germline, CDR1 is LGHNA and CDR2 YSLEER. This CDR3 has 14 residues. Trimming removed 0 bases at V and 7 bases at J, with 12 bases between. The CDR3 bases are TGCGCCAGCAGCCAAGATATGGCCGGAGGTGAAGCTTTCTTT. It is translated as CASSQDMAGGEAFF.

This clone has more than one count but fewer than ten. The V call is TRBV7-9, the J call TRBJ2-5; 13 nucleotides match TRBD2. With V trimmed by 4 bases and J by 4 bases, 6 bases remained unmatched. The CDR3 is 16 amino acids. CDR1 is SEHNR, CDR2 FQNEAQ, per germline (reference sequence). In DNA form, the CDR3 reads TGTGCCAGCAGCTCCGGACTAGCGGGAGAAGGAGAGACCCAGTACTTC. Its translation: CASSSGLAGEGETQYF.

The table lists this clone with many counts. The genes are TRBV19 and TRBJ1-2; 7 bases fit TRBD1. The CDR3 consists of 15 residues. V lost 4 bases and J lost 5; bases outside the gene matches: 10. CDR1 is LNHDA, CDR2 SQIVND, per germline (reference sequence). The CDR3 DNA reads as TGTGCCAGTAGTAGCCCCCGGACAGGAATTTATGGCTACACCTTC. Translation: CASSSPRTGIYGYTF.

This clone was recorded at least ten times. J is TRBJ2-7 and V is TRBV20-1, with 11 nucleotides matching TRBD2. The V gene's germline CDR1 is DFQATT and CDR2 SNEGSKA (reference sequence). The CDR3 consists of 13 residues. The trim removed 6 bases at V and 1 base at J, leaving 2 bases unmatched. The chain's CDR3 is CSAPSGRSYEQYF. DNA of the CDR3: TGCAGTGCCCCTAGCGGGAGGTCCTACGAGCAGTACTTC.

This clone was picked up many times. This CDR3 reads CSASPAQETQYF. CDR3 nucleotides: TGCAGTGCTAGTCCGGCCCAAGAGACCCAGTACTTC. The rearrangement uses TRBV20-1 and TRBJ2-5; no definite D call. The CDR3 runs 12 residues. Germline V CDR1 and CDR2: DFQATT, SNEGSKA (reference sequence). Trimming stripped 3 bases from V and 1 base from J, with 6 bases between.